Below, 29 T cell receptor beta chains from the same sample are listed, as sequenced in a study of control samples from healthy donors and cancer patients. Profiling relied on immunoSEQ multiplex PCR, and the TCRdb table lists in-frame clones only, not all of them. The data hold about 47,000 clones, with around 80% observed a single time. Sequencing was performed on blood. Receptors originate from a man aged 65-85 years in good health.

The chain joins TRBV6-6 to TRBJ1-2; possible D gene TRBD1, 5 bases. The V end lost 7 bases, the J end lost 4 bases, and 19 bases lay between the germline ends. The CDR3 sequence is 15 residues long. Germline values: CDR1 MNHNY, CDR2 SVGAGI (reference sequence). The CDR3 sequence: CASNPGGGFLYGYTF. In nucleotides, the CDR3 is TGTGCCAGCAACCCCGGGGGTGGGTTCCTCTATGGCTACACCTTC.

This clone was seen a handful of times. V is TRBV5-1 and J is TRBJ2-3; no clear D. Trimming took 3 bases from V and 2 from J, leaving 19 bases between them. The CDR3 is 17 amino acids. CDR1 is SGHRS, CDR2 YFSETQ, per germline. The CDR3 coding sequence is TGCGCCAGCAGCTCGGCGGACCGATTCCTTATCACAGATACGCAGTATTTT. This codes for CASSSADRFLITDTQYF.

V usage is TRBV7-2 and J usage is TRBJ2-7; no definite D call. The V gene's germline CDR1 is SGHTA and CDR2 FQGNSA. The ends were cut back, 2 bases at V and 5 bases at J, with 4 bases in the middle. CDR3 length equals 11 residues. CDR3 coding DNA: TGTGCCAGCAGCTTACGCGACGAGCAGTACTTC. Protein: CASSLRDEQYF.

The chain links TRBV27 to TRBJ2-3, with D tentatively TRBD2 (6 bases). The germline gives CDR1 MNHEY, CDR2 SMNVEV (reference sequence). V shed 7 bases and J shed 0 bases, with 17 bases lying between them. The CDR3 loop spans 16 amino acids. The CDR3 region has the DNA TGTGCCAGCACCACCGCCGGGGGACCTAGCACAGATACGCAGTATTTT. Protein sequence: CASTTAGGPSTDTQYF.

The V call is TRBV11-3, the J call TRBJ2-1, with D perhaps matching TRBD2 (5 bases). Germline CDR1 and CDR2: SGHNT and YENEEA. V was cut by 7 bases and J by 3 bases, with 19 bases left in between. This CDR3 contains 16 residues. The CDR3 is CASTSSGGGSYNEQFF. CDR3 DNA: TGTGCCAGCACTTCGAGCGGAGGAGGAAGCTACAATGAGCAGTTCTTC.

The rearrangement links TRBV10-3 to TRBJ2-1; D not resolved. V shed 0 bases and J shed 6 bases, with 6 bases lying between them. The germline V gene has CDR1 ENHRY and CDR2 SYGVKD. The CDR3 spans 13 residues. The CDR3 region has the DNA TGTGCCATCAGTGAGTCGGTGGGCAATGAGCAGTTCTTC. Protein sequence: CAISESVGNEQFF.

This chain uses TRBV2 with TRBJ2-1; no reliable D call. Trimming took 6 bases from V and 2 from J, leaving 8 bases between them. Germline CDR1 reads SNHLY; CDR2 reads FYNNEI. The CDR3 runs 13 residues. The CDR3 loop is CASSPLAYNEQFF. CDR3 nucleotide sequence: TGTGCCAGCAGCCCCCTAGCCTACAATGAGCAGTTCTTC.

This clone is medium-sized (0.01 to 0.1%) within its sample. The rearrangement joins TRBV7-8 to TRBJ1-4, with unresolved D. Germline V gene sequence: CDR1 SGHVS, CDR2 FQNEAQ. Trimming left V 1 base short and J 8 bases short, with 17 bases between. The CDR3 sequence is 16 residues long. The CDR3 protein is CASSLEAGLPGEKLFF. CDR3 nucleotides: TGTGCCAGCAGCTTAGAAGCAGGCCTCCCGGGGGAAAAACTGTTTTTT.

This clone was seen just once. The V and J genes are TRBV7-8 and TRBJ2-1; unclear D gene. V lost 1 base and J lost 7, with 11 bases in between. The CDR3 is 14 amino acids. Germline CDR1 reads SGHVS; CDR2 reads FQNEAQ. DNA of the CDR3: TGTGCCAGCAGCTTAGGTCTAGAATGGAATGAGCAGTTCTTC. Amino acids: CASSLGLEWNEQFF.

The chain joins TRBV3-1 (or the pseudogene TRBV3-2) to TRBJ2-1; D remains ambiguous. CDR3 length: 14 amino acids. Trimming removed 11 bases from V and 6 bases from J, with 20 bases in between. Germline CDR1 is LGHDT and CDR2 is YNNKEL (reference sequence). The DNA for the CDR3 is TGTGCCGGAGATTACGGTCCTTCCCCCAATGAGCAGTTCTTC. It encodes CAGDYGPSPNEQFF.

The rearrangement joins TRBV3-1 (or the pseudogene TRBV3-2) to TRBJ2-4; 10 nucleotides line up with TRBD2. J was trimmed by 5 bases and V by 1 base; bases with no gene match: 11. Looked up from germline, CDR1 is LGHDT and CDR2 is YNNKEL (reference sequence). The CDR3 is 18 residues long. The CDR3 loop is CASSQAMFHSGRQNIQYF. The CDR3 nucleotides are TGTGCCAGCAGCCAAGCGATGTTTCATAGCGGGAGGCAAAACATTCAGTACTTC.

The V gene is TRBV10-3, the J gene TRBJ1-1; a weak D match, TRBD1 (6 bases). This CDR3 has 14 amino acids. Deletions cut 4 bases from V and 1 base from J, with 10 bases between. Germline V gene lookup returns CDR1 ENHRY and CDR2 SYGVKD. In DNA form, the CDR3 reads TGTGCCATCAGTGGCAAACAGGGGAACACTGAAGCTTTCTTT. It codes for CAISGKQGNTEAFF.

Remarks on this clone: At one of its ends the junction is not consistent with the germline gene, which may arise from a read error. V is TRBV2 and J is TRBJ1-6; 7 bases match TRBD1. Germline loops: CDR1 SNHLY, CDR2 FYNNEI. The CDR3 sequence is 14 residues long. DNA of the CDR3: TGTGCCAGCAGTCTGACAGGGTATAGTTCACCCCTCCACTTT. It encodes CASSLTGYSSPLHF.

J is TRBJ1-1 and V is TRBV4-1; TRBD1 is a possible D gene (5 bases). The germline V gene encodes CDR1 MGHRA and CDR2 YSYEKL. The CDR3 length is 13 residues. V lost 6 bases to trimming and J lost 4 bases, with 12 bases between them. CDR3 sequence: CASRGQGGTEAFF. CDR3 nucleotide sequence: TGCGCCAGCAGGGGGCAGGGTGGCACTGAAGCTTTCTTT.

This clone was seen more than once but under ten times. The chain has TRBV5-1 and TRBJ1-2; no clear D. This CDR3 comprises 21 residues. Trimming left V 1 base short and J 1 base short, with 29 bases between. CDR1 is SGHRS and CDR2 is YFSETQ in the germline V gene. The CDR3 bases are TGCGCCAGCAGCTTGAAGGCCAGGAGAGGTTCGAGTGGATGGAGTAACTATGGCTACACCTTC. As protein: CASSLKARRGSSGWSNYGYTF.

V is TRBV4-1 and J is TRBJ2-7, with TRBD2 matching over 10 bases. Germline trimming cut 4 bases from V and 0 bases from J; bases unmatched to any gene: 3. Germline-derived CDR1 and CDR2 are MGHRA and YSYEKL. CDR3 length equals 15 residues. CDR3 in DNA: TGCGCCAGCAGCCGAGGGACTAGCGACTCCTACGAGCAGTACTTC. Residues: CASSRGTSDSYEQYF.

This clone was observed once. V usage is TRBV5-8 and J usage is TRBJ2-5; no definite D call. CDR1 is SGHTS and CDR2 is YDEGEE in the germline V gene. The CDR3 length is 12 residues. Trimming pared 4 bases from V and 5 bases from J, leaving 9 bases between. The DNA for the CDR3 is TGTGCCAGCAGCCCCGACTTTGAGACCCAGTACTTC. Amino acid sequence: CASSPDFETQYF.

The chain employs TRBV7-8 and TRBJ1-5; 7 bases fit TRBD1. V lost 6 bases to trimming and J lost 2 bases; unmatched junction nucleotides: 7. This CDR3 is built from 15 residues. Germline CDR1 reads SGHVS; CDR2 reads FQNEAQ. The CDR3: CASSGTVIRNQPQHF. The CDR3 bases are TGTGCCAGCAGTGGGACAGTTATTCGCAATCAGCCCCAGCATTTT.

This clone was counted between two and nine times. The chain carries TRBV7-8 and TRBJ2-5; 15 positions match TRBD2. The length of the CDR3 is 19 residues. Looked up from germline, CDR1 is SGHVS and CDR2 is FQNEAQ. V shed 1 base and J 4 bases; nucleotides not matched to a gene: 10. DNA of the CDR3: TGTGCCAGCAGCTTAGGGACCGGGACTAGCGGGAGGAGGAGAGAGACCCAGTACTTC. Its protein product is CASSLGTGTSGRRRETQYF.

V gene TRBV28 combines with J gene TRBJ2-3, with TRBD1 identical over 8 bases. Germline V lookup: CDR1 MDHEN, CDR2 SYDVKM. The CDR3 extends over 15 amino acids. V shed 5 bases and J 0 bases; nucleotides not matched to a gene: 4. CDR3 region: CASSTGQVSTDTQYF. CDR3 nucleotide sequence: TGTGCCAGCAGTACGGGACAGGTGAGCACAGATACGCAGTATTTT.

The CDR3 region has the DNA TGTGCCAGCAGTGAATTTCTGTTACAGGGGGGCCAGGGCTATGGCTACACCTTC. This codes for CASSEFLLQGGQGYGYTF. J is TRBJ1-2 and V is TRBV2; 8 positions agree with TRBD1. Germline-derived CDR1 and CDR2 are SNHLY and FYNNEI. Trimming removed 2 bases from V and 4 bases from J; junction bases left unmatched: 15. The CDR3 covers 18 residues.

The chain carries TRBV19 and TRBJ1-2; D is possibly TRBD1 (6 bases). CDR3 size: 19 residues. CDR1 and CDR2 from the germline V gene are LNHDA and SQIVND (reference sequence). V was clipped by 5 bases and J by 1 base, with 26 bases between them. As DNA, the CDR3 is TGTGCCAGTAGTCGTCAATCCCGTCCCTCCTCGGACAGTAACTATGGCTACACCTTC. Amino acids: CASSRQSRPSSDSNYGYTF.

In its sample, this clone was seen a few times. The V gene is TRBV6-5, the J gene TRBJ1-5, with TRBD1 matching over 10 bases. Germline lookup yields CDR1 MNHEY and CDR2 SVGAGI. The ends lost 6 bases at V and 2 bases at J; junction bases unmatched: 4. CDR3 length equals 15 residues. The CDR3, as DNA: TGTGCCAGCAGCCCCGGGACAGGGGGCAATCAGCCCCAGCATTTT. Protein: CASSPGTGGNQPQHF.

The chain recombines TRBV19 with TRBJ2-4; 9 nucleotides match TRBD1. Germline values: CDR1 LNHDA, CDR2 SQIVND (reference sequence). The CDR3 spans 15 residues. Trimming cost V 5 bases and J 2 bases; bases outside gene matches: 4. The CDR3 loop is CASSPGTGTKNIQYF. Here the CDR3 DNA reads TGTGCCAGTAGTCCCGGGACAGGGACCAAAAACATTCAGTACTTC.

The chain employs TRBV18 and TRBJ1-5; 9 positions match TRBD1. CDR1 is KGHSH and CDR2 is LQKENI in the germline V gene. With 4 bases clipped from V and 4 bases from J, the junction kept 5 bases outside the gene matches. This CDR3 is 15 amino acids long. CDR3 in DNA: TGTGCCAGCTCACAAGCGACAGGGGGGAATCAGCCCCAGCATTTT. Translating gives CASSQATGGNQPQHF.

This clone was seen more than once but under ten times. The chain is built from TRBV18 and TRBJ2-2; 9 bases line up with TRBD2. The CDR3 extends over 14 amino acids. J was trimmed by 7 bases and V by 4 bases; bases with no gene match: 4. Germline V CDR1 and CDR2: KGHSH, LQKENI. The CDR3 is CASSLIAGVGELFF. As DNA, the CDR3 is TGTGCCAGCTCACTAATAGCGGGAGTCGGGGAGCTGTTTTTT.

This rearrangement joins TRBV18 to TRBJ2-3; TRBD2 might be the D (5 bases). Per germline, CDR1 KGHSH and CDR2 LQKENI. The V end was cut by 0 bases, the J end by 1 base, with 8 bases between. The CDR3 totals 15 residues. Here the CDR3 reads CASSPPAAGTDTQYF. In DNA form, the CDR3 reads TGTGCCAGCTCACCACCGGCAGCGGGCACAGATACGCAGTATTTT.

This chain connects TRBV9 to TRBJ2-5, with D maybe TRBD2 (6 bases). Germline V lookup: CDR1 SGDLS, CDR2 YYNGEE. V gave up 0 bases and J gave up 1 base, with 19 bases separating them. CDR3 length: 18 amino acids. CDR3 bases: TGTGCCAGCAGCGTAGGAAGCGGGCTCGGAGGATTCCAAGAGACCCAGTACTTC. Encoded protein: CASSVGSGLGGFQETQYF. The entire variable domain, with the rest obtained from reference TRBV9 and TRBJ2-5, is as follows: DSGVTQTPKHLITATGQRVTLRCSPRSGDLSVYWYQQSLDQGLQFLIQYYNGEERAKGNILERFSAQQFPDLHSELNLSSLELGDSALYFCASSVGSGLGGFQETQYFGPGTRLLVL.

The V call is TRBV11-2, the J call TRBJ2-2, with a possible D match to TRBD1 (6 bases). Germline V gene lookup returns CDR1 SGHAT and CDR2 FQNNGV. V was clipped by 2 bases and J by 6 bases, with 7 bases between them. The CDR3 totals 13 residues. The CDR3 sequence is CASSLQGSGELFF. The CDR3 nucleotides are TGTGCCAGCAGCTTACAGGGGTCCGGGGAGCTGTTTTTT.